The rows below give T cell receptor beta chains drawn from one sample of a study of beta chain features in type 1 diabetes. Method: immunoSEQ multiplex PCR; TCRdb's copy keeps in-frame clones and lacks some. The repertoire consists of hundreds of thousands of clones, with roughly 30% occurring once and the leading ten covering about 0.06%. The sequencing input was naive CD4+ T cells from blood. These receptors were obtained from a man aged 18 to 30 in good health. CDR3s include the opening cysteine and the closing phenylalanine or tryptophan. D genes are given only for firm matches. Some rows have no size entry. The others give once, few or many, or a class for an expanded clone.

clone_size: few; j_call: TRBJ1-4; d_call: NA; cdr3_length: 14; v_call: TRBV30; cdr3_nt: TGTGCCTGGAGTCCACGAGCAACTAATGAAAAACTGTTTTTT; cdr3_aa: CAWSPRATNEKLFF
clone_size: NA; j_call: TRBJ1-4; d_call: TRBD1; cdr3_length: 14; v_call: TRBV7-9; cdr3_nt: TGTGCCAGCAGCTTGGGACAGGGTGAGGAAAAACTGTTTTTT; cdr3_aa: CASSLGQGEEKLFF
clone_size: NA; j_call: TRBJ2-3; d_call: TRBD2; cdr3_length: 16; v_call: TRBV5-1; cdr3_nt: TGCGCCAGCAGCTTAGGGACTAGCGGAGGCACAGATACGCAGTATTTT; cdr3_aa: CASSLGTSGGTDTQYF
clone_size: NA; j_call: TRBJ2-1; d_call: TRBD2; cdr3_length: 16; v_call: TRBV10-3; cdr3_nt: TGTGCCATCAGTAGCCTTAGCGGGAGCATCCCCAATGAGCAGTTCTTC; cdr3_aa: CAISSLSGSIPNEQFF
clone_size: NA; j_call: TRBJ1-1; d_call: NA; cdr3_length: 14; v_call: TRBV30; cdr3_nt: TGTGCCTGGAGTGTACCGGGGGTGAACACTGAAGCTTTCTTT; cdr3_aa: CAWSVPGVNTEAFF
clone_size: NA; j_call: TRBJ2-1; d_call: NA; cdr3_length: 15; v_call: TRBV7-3; cdr3_nt: TGTGCCAGCAGCCCGGACGGACAGTCCTACAATGAGCAGTTCTTC; cdr3_aa: CASSPDGQSYNEQFF
clone_size: NA; j_call: TRBJ2-4; d_call: NA; cdr3_length: 14; v_call: TRBV5-1; cdr3_nt: TGCGCCAGCAGCGGAGGTGGTGATGGAAACATTCAGTACTTC; cdr3_aa: CASSGGGDGNIQYF
clone_size: few; j_call: TRBJ2-3; d_call: NA; cdr3_length: 12; v_call: TRBV7-2; cdr3_nt: TGTGCCAGCAGCCCCCAGCGGGTGCGCAGGGATTTT; cdr3_aa: CASSPQRVRRDF
clone_size: NA; j_call: TRBJ2-7; d_call: TRBD1; cdr3_length: 15; v_call: TRBV7-6; cdr3_nt: TGTGCCAGCAGCTCTTTTACAGGGGTAGAGGGCGAGCAGTACTTC; cdr3_aa: CASSSFTGVEGEQYF
clone_size: NA; j_call: TRBJ1-1; d_call: NA; cdr3_length: 13; v_call: TRBV28; cdr3_nt: TGTGCCAGCAGTTTAGTGGCAGGGGAGTCAGCTTTCTTT; cdr3_aa: CASSLVAGESAFF
clone_size: NA; j_call: TRBJ2-1; d_call: NA; cdr3_length: 16; v_call: TRBV25-1; cdr3_nt: TGTGCCAGCAGTGAATCGGGGACGGCGGTGGGCCATGAGCAGTTCTTC; cdr3_aa: CASSESGTAVGHEQFF
clone_size: few; j_call: TRBJ2-5; d_call: TRBD1; cdr3_length: 15; v_call: TRBV9; cdr3_nt: TGTGCCAGCAGCGCGACAGGGGCCTTCCAAGAGACCCAGTACTTC; cdr3_aa: CASSATGAFQETQYF
clone_size: NA; j_call: TRBJ2-7; d_call: TRBD2; cdr3_length: 14; v_call: TRBV28; cdr3_nt: TGTGCCAGCGCCGGAGGGCTAGCGGGATTCGAGCAGTACTTC; cdr3_aa: CASAGGLAGFEQYF
clone_size: few; j_call: TRBJ1-5; d_call: NA; cdr3_length: 15; v_call: TRBV15; cdr3_nt: TGTGCCACCAGCAGGGTAGGAATGAGCAATCAGCCCCAGCATTTT; cdr3_aa: CATSRVGMSNQPQHF
clone_size: NA; j_call: TRBJ1-2; d_call: NA; cdr3_length: 12; v_call: TRBV28; cdr3_nt: TGTGCCAGCATCCAGGAAGGGGTCGGCTACACCTTC; cdr3_aa: CASIQEGVGYTF
clone_size: NA; j_call: TRBJ1-4; d_call: TRBD1; cdr3_length: 13; v_call: TRBV29-1; cdr3_nt: TGCAGCGGTCGGGACAGAGGAAATGAAAAACTGTTTTTT; cdr3_aa: CSGRDRGNEKLFF
clone_size: few; j_call: TRBJ2-3; d_call: NA; cdr3_length: 14; v_call: TRBV9; cdr3_nt: TGTGCCAGCAGCGTAGACTGGAACACAGATACGCAGTATTTT; cdr3_aa: CASSVDWNTDTQYF
clone_size: few; j_call: TRBJ1-5; d_call: NA; cdr3_length: 13; v_call: TRBV30; cdr3_nt: TGTGCCTGGTCAGCTGGCCGCGATCAGCCCCAGCATTTT; cdr3_aa: CAWSAGRDQPQHF
clone_size: NA; j_call: TRBJ2-7; d_call: TRBD2; cdr3_length: 16; v_call: TRBV30; cdr3_nt: TGTGCCTGGAGTACCCTGACTAGCGGGAGGCATCTCGAGCAGTACTTC; cdr3_aa: CAWSTLTSGRHLEQYF
clone_size: NA; j_call: TRBJ2-1; d_call: TRBD2; cdr3_length: 17; v_call: TRBV28; cdr3_nt: TGTGCCAGCAGTTTATGGGGGACTAGCGGGAGATCAGGGGAGCAGTTCTTC; cdr3_aa: CASSLWGTSGRSGEQFF
clone_size: NA; j_call: TRBJ2-1; d_call: NA; cdr3_length: 13; v_call: TRBV29-1; cdr3_nt: TGCAGCGTTGCCCAGGACTCATACAATGAGCAGTTCTTC; cdr3_aa: CSVAQDSYNEQFF
clone_size: NA; j_call: TRBJ1-2; d_call: TRBD1; cdr3_length: 15; v_call: TRBV29-1; cdr3_nt: TGCAGCGTTTTCGACTGGGACAGGGAATGGAAAGGCTACACCTTC; cdr3_aa: CSVFDWDREWKGYTF
clone_size: NA; j_call: TRBJ1-1; d_call: NA; cdr3_length: 14; v_call: TRBV30; cdr3_nt: TGTGCCTGGAGTGTAGGCAGGGCTTACACTGAAGCTTTCTTT; cdr3_aa: CAWSVGRAYTEAFF
clone_size: few; j_call: TRBJ1-5; d_call: NA; cdr3_length: 14; v_call: TRBV30; cdr3_nt: TGTGCCTGGAACCAGGGAAATAGCAATCAGCCCCAGCATTTT; cdr3_aa: CAWNQGNSNQPQHF
clone_size: NA; j_call: TRBJ1-1; d_call: NA; cdr3_length: 15; v_call: TRBV15; cdr3_nt: TGTGCCACCAGCAGAGATCGGGGCCCGGGAACTGAAGCTTTCTTT; cdr3_aa: CATSRDRGPGTEAFF
clone_size: few; j_call: TRBJ2-7; d_call: NA; cdr3_length: 13; v_call: TRBV7-9; cdr3_nt: TGTGCCAGCAGCCCTCAAGAGGCCCACGAGCAGTACTTC; cdr3_aa: CASSPQEAHEQYF
clone_size: NA; j_call: TRBJ2-7; d_call: TRBD2; cdr3_length: 18; v_call: TRBV30; cdr3_nt: TGTGCCTGGAGTGGGAGGGGAGGACTAGCGGGAGGCCCCTACGAGCAGTACTTC; cdr3_aa: CAWSGRGGLAGGPYEQYF
clone_size: NA; j_call: TRBJ1-2; d_call: NA; cdr3_length: 11; v_call: TRBV28; cdr3_nt: TGTGCCAGCAGTGTCAGCTATGGCTACACCTTC; cdr3_aa: CASSVSYGYTF
clone_size: few; j_call: TRBJ2-7; d_call: TRBD1; cdr3_length: 14; v_call: TRBV28; cdr3_nt: TGTGCCAGCAGACCCGACAGGGGACGCCACGAGCAGTACTTC; cdr3_aa: CASRPDRGRHEQYF
clone_size: NA; j_call: TRBJ2-6; d_call: TRBD1; cdr3_length: 15; v_call: TRBV7-9; cdr3_nt: TGTGCCAGCAGCCCCGACAGGGGTGGGGCCAACGTCCTGACTTTC; cdr3_aa: CASSPDRGGANVLTF
clone_size: few; j_call: TRBJ2-3; d_call: NA; cdr3_length: 14; v_call: TRBV7-3; cdr3_nt: TGTGCCAGCAGCTCCCGTAGGGCAGGGGATACGCAGTATTTT; cdr3_aa: CASSSRRAGDTQYF
clone_size: few; j_call: TRBJ1-4; d_call: NA; cdr3_length: 14; v_call: TRBV25-1; cdr3_nt: TGTGCCAGCAGTGACCCAGGACAAGATGAAAAACTGTTTTTT; cdr3_aa: CASSDPGQDEKLFF
clone_size: NA; j_call: TRBJ2-3; d_call: NA; cdr3_length: 16; v_call: TRBV4-3; cdr3_nt: TGCGCCAGCAGCCAAGATTGGGGTTTTCCGGTAGATACGCAGTATTTT; cdr3_aa: CASSQDWGFPVDTQYF
clone_size: NA; j_call: TRBJ1-1; d_call: NA; cdr3_length: 15; v_call: TRBV30; cdr3_nt: TGTGCCTGGAGTGATTACAGGGCGAGGTACACTGAAGCTTTCTTT; cdr3_aa: CAWSDYRARYTEAFF
clone_size: NA; j_call: TRBJ2-7; d_call: NA; cdr3_length: 13; v_call: TRBV13; cdr3_nt: TGTGCCAGCAGCTTGGTGGGGGGCTACGAGCAGTACTTC; cdr3_aa: CASSLVGGYEQYF
clone_size: NA; j_call: TRBJ2-1; d_call: TRBD1; cdr3_length: 15; v_call: TRBV4-3; cdr3_nt: TGCGCCAGCAGCCACCGAGACAGGGGCTACAATGAGCAGTTCTTC; cdr3_aa: CASSHRDRGYNEQFF
clone_size: few; j_call: TRBJ2-3; d_call: TRBD2; cdr3_length: 16; v_call: TRBV9; cdr3_nt: TGTGCCAGCACCGTTGGGACTAGCCCGGGCACAGATACGCAGTATTTT; cdr3_aa: CASTVGTSPGTDTQYF
clone_size: few; j_call: TRBJ1-2; d_call: NA; cdr3_length: 11; v_call: TRBV30; cdr3_nt: TGTGCCTGGAGTGAGGGCGCTGGCTACACCTTC; cdr3_aa: CAWSEGAGYTF
clone_size: few; j_call: TRBJ2-1; d_call: NA; cdr3_length: 15; v_call: TRBV30; cdr3_nt: TGTGCCTGGAGTGTACGAAGGGACCTCTACAATGAGCAGTTCTTC; cdr3_aa: CAWSVRRDLYNEQFF
clone_size: NA; j_call: TRBJ2-7; d_call: TRBD2; cdr3_length: 16; v_call: TRBV6-6; cdr3_nt: TGTGCCAGCAGTTACTCAACTAGCGGGCACTCCTACGAGCAGTACTTC; cdr3_aa: CASSYSTSGHSYEQYF
clone_size: few; j_call: TRBJ2-3; d_call: TRBD2; cdr3_length: 16; v_call: TRBV14; cdr3_nt: TGTGCCAGCAGCCAAGATTTAGCGGGACACACAGATACGCAGTATTTT; cdr3_aa: CASSQDLAGHTDTQYF
clone_size: NA; j_call: TRBJ2-7; d_call: TRBD2; cdr3_length: 15; v_call: TRBV5-1; cdr3_nt: TGCGCCAGCAGCTTGGGGACTAGCGGGCTCTACGAGCAGTACTTC; cdr3_aa: CASSLGTSGLYEQYF
clone_size: NA; j_call: TRBJ2-3; d_call: NA; cdr3_length: 15; v_call: TRBV30; cdr3_nt: TGTGCCTGGAGTGTACGGGCGGGACTCACAGATACGCAGTATTTT; cdr3_aa: CAWSVRAGLTDTQYF
clone_size: NA; j_call: TRBJ2-5; d_call: NA; cdr3_length: 15; v_call: TRBV2; cdr3_nt: TGTGCCAGCAGTGAAAGGATTCCCAGGGGAGAGACCCAGTACTTC; cdr3_aa: CASSERIPRGETQYF
clone_size: NA; j_call: TRBJ1-3; d_call: NA; cdr3_length: 15; v_call: TRBV5-6; cdr3_nt: TGTGCCAGCCAAGTGCTCATGGAGTCTGGAAACACCATATATTTT; cdr3_aa: CASQVLMESGNTIYF
clone_size: NA; j_call: TRBJ2-7; d_call: TRBD1; cdr3_length: 16; v_call: TRBV9; cdr3_nt: TGTGCCAGCAGCCCCCAGCTTGTACAGGGGTACTACGAGCAGTACTTC; cdr3_aa: CASSPQLVQGYYEQYF
clone_size: few; j_call: TRBJ2-3; d_call: TRBD2; cdr3_length: 14; v_call: TRBV5-1; cdr3_nt: TGCGCCAGCAGCATTAGCGGGAGGGAAGATACGCAGTATTTT; cdr3_aa: CASSISGREDTQYF
clone_size: NA; j_call: TRBJ1-2; d_call: NA; cdr3_length: 13; v_call: TRBV5-1; cdr3_nt: TGCGCCAGCAGCTTGGCAGGAGACTATGGCTACACCTTC; cdr3_aa: CASSLAGDYGYTF
clone_size: NA; j_call: TRBJ2-1; d_call: NA; cdr3_length: 14; v_call: TRBV15; cdr3_nt: TGTGCCACCAGCAGGGGACAATTATACAATGAGCAGTTCTTC; cdr3_aa: CATSRGQLYNEQFF
clone_size: NA; j_call: TRBJ2-3; d_call: NA; cdr3_length: 16; v_call: TRBV7-8; cdr3_nt: TGTGCCAGCAGCCTCCAGGGTGGCGCCCGCACAGATACGCAGTATTTT; cdr3_aa: CASSLQGGARTDTQYF
clone_size: NA; j_call: TRBJ2-5; d_call: NA; cdr3_length: 11; v_call: TRBV30; cdr3_nt: TGTGCCTGGACTACCCAAGAGACCCAGTACTTC; cdr3_aa: CAWTTQETQYF
clone_size: few; j_call: TRBJ2-1; d_call: TRBD1; cdr3_length: 14; v_call: TRBV9; cdr3_nt: TGTGCCAGCAGCCTGCGGACAGGGGGCGATGAGCAGTTCTTC; cdr3_aa: CASSLRTGGDEQFF
clone_size: NA; j_call: TRBJ2-7; d_call: NA; cdr3_length: 15; v_call: TRBV15; cdr3_nt: TGTGCCACCAGCGCCGTTCCAGGAAGGTCCTACGAGCAGTACTTC; cdr3_aa: CATSAVPGRSYEQYF